This T cell receptor (beta chain) appears in the sequencing data of a study of T cell responses to AZD1222 COVID-19 vaccine. Method: immunoSEQ multiplex PCR; TCRdb's copy keeps in-frame clones and lacks some. The sample includes some 160,000 clones, around nine tenths of them seen just once. The CDR3 is made up of 15 amino acids. Per germline, CDR1 MGHDK and CDR2 SYGVNS. Deletions cut 3 bases from V and 1 base from J, with 12 bases between. The sample consisted of peripheral blood, taken on day 0 of AZD1222 vaccination. The source of this sequence is an adult in good health. This chain links TRBV25-1 with TRBJ1-1, with D possibly matching TRBD1 (6 bases). CDR3 DNA sequence: TGTGCCAGCAGTGACAGGGGTGCGGCGAACACTGAAGCTTTCTTT. This translates into CASSDRGAANTEAFF. Full variable domain (outside the CDR3, taken from reference TRBV25-1 and TRBJ1-1): EADIYQTPRYLVIGTGKKITLECSQTMGHDKMYWYQQDPGMELHLIHYSYGVNSTEKGDLSSESTVSRIRTEHFPLTLESARPSHTSQYLCASSDRGAANTEAFFGQGTRLTVV.